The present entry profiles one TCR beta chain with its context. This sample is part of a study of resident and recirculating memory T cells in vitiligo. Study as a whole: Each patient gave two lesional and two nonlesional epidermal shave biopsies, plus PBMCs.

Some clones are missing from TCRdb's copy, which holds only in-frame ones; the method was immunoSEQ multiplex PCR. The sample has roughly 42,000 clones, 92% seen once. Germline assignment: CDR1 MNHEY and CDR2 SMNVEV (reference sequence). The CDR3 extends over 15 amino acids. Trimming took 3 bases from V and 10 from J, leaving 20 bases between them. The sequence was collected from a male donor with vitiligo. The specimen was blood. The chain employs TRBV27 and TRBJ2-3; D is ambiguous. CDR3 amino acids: CASSFGSPFIYSQYF. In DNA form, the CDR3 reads TGTGCCAGCAGTTTCGGGTCCCCTTTTATATATTCGCAGTATTTT.